The rows below give T cell receptor beta chains drawn from one sample of a study of CD8 T cells in Susac syndrome. A single record per CDR3 protein comes from TCRdb applying MiXCR to the immunoSEQ multiplex PCR reads. The data contain fewer than 150,000 distinct CDR3 sequences, 95% of them seen just once; the ten biggest clones take up 0.18%. Input material: CD8+ T cells from PBMCs. The receptors were sampled from a human donor with Susac syndrome. Each CDR3 is given with its conserved first and last residue. D genes are given only for firm matches. Size is stated for part of the rows, as once, few or many counts, or as a class when the clone is expanded.

>TRBV12-3/TRBV12-4|TRBJ2-7|TRBD1|-
TGTGCCAGCAGTACCCGACAGGGTGCAACTTCCCTGTGGCAGTACTTC
CASSTRQGATSLWQYF
>TRBV14|TRBJ2-7|TRBD2|-
TGTGCCAGCAGCCCCGTAGCGGGAAACTACGAGCAGTACTTC
CASSPVAGNYEQYF
>TRBV7-6|TRBJ2-7|-|-
TGTGCCAGCACAGGACCCCAAGGCGAGCAGTACTTC
CASTGPQGEQYF
>TRBV12-3/TRBV12-4|TRBJ1-1|-|few
TGTGCCAGCACCCTTAGGAACACTGAAGCTTTCTTT
CASTLRNTEAFF
>TRBV6-1|TRBJ2-5|-|once
TGTGCCAGCAGTCCCGAAATCGGACCCTCGACCCAGGAGACCCAGTACTTC
CASSPEIGPSTQETQYF
>TRBV28|TRBJ2-7|TRBD2|-
TGTGCCAGCAGTTTTGGGACTAGCGGGACGTACGAGCAGTACTTC
CASSFGTSGTYEQYF
>TRBV12-3/TRBV12-4|TRBJ2-1|TRBD2|-
TGTGCCAGCAGTTCACCTAGCGGGAGGGCACACAATGAGCAGTTCTTC
CASSSPSGRAHNEQFF
>TRBV27|TRBJ2-1|TRBD2|few
TGTGCCAGCAGTCCGGGGGGCTCCTACAATGAGCAGTTCTTC
CASSPGGSYNEQFF
>TRBV15|TRBJ1-5|-|-
TGTGCCACCAGCATCGTTGCAGCCAGCAATCAGCCCCAGCATTTT
CATSIVAASNQPQHF
>TRBV20-1|TRBJ2-3|-|-
TGCAGTGCGGGGGCCCCAGCCTCGGATACGCAGTATTTT
CSAGAPASDTQYF
>TRBV11-2|TRBJ2-5|TRBD1|-
TGTGCCAGCAGCCCAGGACAGGGGCAAGAGACCCAGTACTTC
CASSPGQGQETQYF
>TRBV27|TRBJ2-1|-|-
TGTGCCAGCAGTGCTGCCCTCTACAATGAGCAGTTCTTC
CASSAALYNEQFF
>TRBV20-1|TRBJ1-2|-|-
TGCAGTGCTAGCGTCCCTATGGGCTACACCTTC
CSASVPMGYTF
>TRBV4-1|TRBJ2-2|TRBD1|-
TGCGCCAGCAGCCAAGGACAGGGGGCGGACACCGGGGAGCTGTTTTTT
CASSQGQGADTGELFF
>TRBV24-1|TRBJ2-5|-|-
TGTGCCACCAGTATTGGAGAGACCCAGTACTTC
CATSIGETQYF
>TRBV25-1|TRBJ1-1|TRBD1|-
TGTGCCAGCAGAAGAGGACAGGGGACCACTGAAGCTTTCTTT
CASRRGQGTTEAFF
>TRBV27|TRBJ2-7|-|-
TGTGCCAGCAGTTTATCGACGGGGACAGAGCAGTACTTC
CASSLSTGTEQYF
>TRBV11-2|TRBJ2-1|TRBD2|-
TGTGCCAGCAGCTTAGATAGACTAGCGGGATACAATGAGCAGTTCTTC
CASSLDRLAGYNEQFF
>TRBV9|TRBJ2-1|-|once
TGTGCCAGCAGCGTAGTTGCCAATGAGCAGTTCTTC
CASSVVANEQFF
>TRBV20-1|TRBJ2-7|TRBD2|once
TGCAGTGCTACCGCGGGACTAGGGACCTACGAGCAGTACTTC
CSATAGLGTYEQYF
>TRBV6-5|TRBJ2-7|TRBD2|-
TGTGCCAGCAGTTACTCGATACTAGCGGGAGTACCCTACGAGCAGTACTTC
CASSYSILAGVPYEQYF
>TRBV6-6|TRBJ1-2|-|once
TGTGCCAGCAGTTACCCGGGGGGTGAGGATGGCTACACCTTC
CASSYPGGEDGYTF
>TRBV24-1|TRBJ2-5|-|-
TGTGCCACCAGCTCGAATAAAGAGACCCAGTACTTC
CATSSNKETQYF
>TRBV13|TRBJ1-4|-|-
TGTGCCAGCAGCCTCCTTCAGGCCAGAGGGGATGAAAAACTGTTTTTT
CASSLLQARGDEKLFF
>TRBV24-1|TRBJ2-1|-|-
TGTGCCACCAGTCCAGACACGATCTACAATGAGCAGTTCTTC
CATSPDTIYNEQFF
>TRBV4-1|TRBJ1-2|-|once
TGCGCCAGCTGCAGGGATTTAGGAGTGGTTGGTGGTGGCTACACCTTC
CASCRDLGVVGGGYTF
>TRBV2|TRBJ1-1|-|-
TGTGCCAGCAGAGGTGGATACACTGAAGCTTTCTTT
CASRGGYTEAFF
>TRBV1|TRBJ2-7|-|-
TGCACCAGCAGCCCCTCCCGGCTAGCGGCGGTTTCTATACTATCCTACGAGCAGTACTTC
CTSSPSRLAAVSILSYEQYF
>TRBV7-6|TRBJ2-7|TRBD2|-
TGTGCCAGCAGCCCGGGACTAGCGGGAGTGTGGGAGCAGTACTTC
CASSPGLAGVWEQYF
>TRBV10-3|TRBJ2-7|-|-
TGTGCCATCAGGGTCGAGGGTGACGAGCAGTACTTC
CAIRVEGDEQYF
>TRBV12-3/TRBV12-4|TRBJ2-3|-|-
TGTGCCAGCAGTTTAGTTCGGCTCGCTCGCACAGATACGCAGTATTTT
CASSLVRLARTDTQYF
>TRBV4-1|TRBJ2-1|TRBD2|-
TGCGCCAGCAGCCAAGTGCTGGGACTAGTTAACTACAATGAGCAGTTCTTC
CASSQVLGLVNYNEQFF
>TRBV7-2|TRBJ1-1|-|-
TGTGCCAGCAGCTTAGTGACCGCGAACACTGAAGCTTTCTTT
CASSLVTANTEAFF